The clone carrying this TCR beta chain has more than one count but fewer than ten. The CDR3 is made up of 13 amino acids. V was clipped by 1 base and J by 8 bases, with 9 bases between them. From germline, CDR1 is MGHRA and CDR2 YSYEKL. The record originates from a study of T cells in Graves' hyperthyroidism and ophthalmopathy. RNA transcripts gave rise to amplified TCR beta CDR3 regions. RT-PCR in the first round (using the HTBI primer set) targeted the TCR CDR3. One entry per CDR3 protein, called by TCRdb with MiXCR from the multiplex PCR reads. The top ten hold roughly 50% of the sample, which has around 190,000 distinct CDR3 sequences, less than 20% seen once.

The chain recombines TRBV4-1 with TRBJ2-1; no firm D call. Sequences were obtained from blood. This TCR was recovered from a woman aged 45 to 65 with Graves' hyperthyroidism. The CDR3 coding sequence is TGCGCCAGCAGCCAAGGGCGGCTCTATGAGCAGTTCTTC. It is translated as CASSQGRLYEQFF.